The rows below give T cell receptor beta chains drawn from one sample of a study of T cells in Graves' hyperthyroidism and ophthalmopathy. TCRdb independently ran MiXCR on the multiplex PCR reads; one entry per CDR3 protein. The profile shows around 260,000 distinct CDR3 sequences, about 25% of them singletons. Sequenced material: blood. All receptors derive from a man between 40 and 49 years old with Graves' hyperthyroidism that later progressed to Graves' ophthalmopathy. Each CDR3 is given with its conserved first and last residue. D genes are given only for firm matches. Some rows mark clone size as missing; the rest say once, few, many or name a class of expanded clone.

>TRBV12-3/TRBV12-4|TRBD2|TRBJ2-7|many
CASSPGDREGGEQYF
TGTGCCAGCAGCCCTGGCGACCGGGAGGGCGGAGAGCAGTACTTC
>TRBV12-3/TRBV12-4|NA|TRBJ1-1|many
CASSFDSPNTEAFF
TGTGCCAGCAGTTTCGACAGCCCGAACACTGAAGCTTTCTTT
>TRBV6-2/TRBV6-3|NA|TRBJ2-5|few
CASSTTGYQETQYF
TGTGCCAGCAGTACTACAGGGTACCAAGAGACCCAGTACTTC
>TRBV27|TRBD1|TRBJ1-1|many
CASSRTGFTEAFF
TGTGCCAGCAGTAGGACAGGGTTTACTGAAGCTTTCTTT
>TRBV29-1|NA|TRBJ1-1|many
CSVVARMNTEAFF
TGCAGCGTTGTAGCCAGAATGAACACTGAAGCTTTCTTT
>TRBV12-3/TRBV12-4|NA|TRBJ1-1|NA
CASSLTGRGMIMNTEAFF
TGTGCCAGCAGCCTAACGGGGAGGGGAATGATCATGAACACTGAAGCTTTCTTT
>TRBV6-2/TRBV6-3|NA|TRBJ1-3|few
CASSYTPGRGRGGNTIYF
TGTGCCAGCAGTTACACCCCGGGGAGGGGAAGGGGGGGAAACACCATATATTTT
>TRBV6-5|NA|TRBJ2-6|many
CASSYSSGANVLTF
TGTGCCAGCAGTTATAGCTCTGGGGCCAACGTCCTGACTTTC
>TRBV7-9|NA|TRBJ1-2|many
CASSLRQENYGYTF
TGTGCCAGCAGCTTACGACAGGAAAACTATGGCTACACCTTC
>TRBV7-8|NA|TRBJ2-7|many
CASSLALGSEQYF
TGTGCCAGCAGCTTAGCGTTGGGGAGCGAGCAGTACTTC
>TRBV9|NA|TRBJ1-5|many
CASSVDPFSNQPQHF
TGTGCCAGCAGCGTAGATCCATTTAGCAATCAGCCCCAGCATTTT
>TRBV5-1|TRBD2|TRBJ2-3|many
CASSPPGAGGADTQYF
TGCGCCAGCAGCCCCCCGGGTGCGGGGGGGGCAGATACGCAGTATTTT
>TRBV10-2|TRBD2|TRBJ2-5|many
CASSSAGVGETQYF
TGCGCCAGCAGTTCAGCGGGAGTTGGAGAGACCCAGTACTTC
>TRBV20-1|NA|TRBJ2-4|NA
CSARGPPDIQYF
TGCAGTGCTAGAGGTCCTCCCGACATTCAGTACTTC
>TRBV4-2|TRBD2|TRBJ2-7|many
CASSQQTGLVFSEQYF
TGTGCCAGCAGCCAACAAACGGGACTAGTGTTTTCCGAGCAGTACTTC
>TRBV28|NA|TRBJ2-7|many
CATKTLSGPTYEQYF
TGTGCCACCAAGACCTTGAGTGGGCCAACTTACGAGCAGTACTTC
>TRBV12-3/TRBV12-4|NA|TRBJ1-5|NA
CASSFLGGGNQPQHF
TGTGCCAGCAGTTTCTTGGGGGGGGGCAATCAGCCCCAGCATTTT
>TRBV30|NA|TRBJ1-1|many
CAWSVRLSWGSPEAFF
TGTGCCTGGAGTGTACGGTTAAGCTGGGGCTCCCCCGAAGCTTTCTTT
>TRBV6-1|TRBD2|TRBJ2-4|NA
CASQRGTGGDIQYF
TGTGCCAGCCAACGAGGCACGGGGGGAGACATTCAGTACTTC
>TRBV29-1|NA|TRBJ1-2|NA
CSVGQRGRGAYGYTF
TGCAGCGTTGGCCAAAGGGGCAGGGGAGCCTATGGCTACACCTTC
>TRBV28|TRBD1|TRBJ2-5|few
CASSLTGAQETQYF
TGTGCCAGCAGCCTGACAGGGGCCCAAGAGACCCAGTACTTC
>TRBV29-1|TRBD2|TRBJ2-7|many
CSVGPSGSYEQYF
TGCAGCGTTGGTCCTAGCGGCTCCTACGAGCAGTACTTC
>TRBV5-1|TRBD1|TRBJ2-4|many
CASSDRAAKNIQYF
TGCGCCAGCAGCGACAGGGCGGCCAAAAACATTCAGTACTTC
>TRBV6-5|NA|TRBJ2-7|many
CASSSTTAYEQYF
TGTGCCAGCAGTTCTACGACTGCATACGAGCAGTACTTC
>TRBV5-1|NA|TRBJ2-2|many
CASRGLFTGELFF
TGCGCCAGCAGGGGACTTTTCACCGGGGAGCTGTTTTTT
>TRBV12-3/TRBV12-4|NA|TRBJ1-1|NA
CASSLVGEEAFF
TGTGCCAGCAGTTTAGTAGGGGAAGAAGCTTTCTTT